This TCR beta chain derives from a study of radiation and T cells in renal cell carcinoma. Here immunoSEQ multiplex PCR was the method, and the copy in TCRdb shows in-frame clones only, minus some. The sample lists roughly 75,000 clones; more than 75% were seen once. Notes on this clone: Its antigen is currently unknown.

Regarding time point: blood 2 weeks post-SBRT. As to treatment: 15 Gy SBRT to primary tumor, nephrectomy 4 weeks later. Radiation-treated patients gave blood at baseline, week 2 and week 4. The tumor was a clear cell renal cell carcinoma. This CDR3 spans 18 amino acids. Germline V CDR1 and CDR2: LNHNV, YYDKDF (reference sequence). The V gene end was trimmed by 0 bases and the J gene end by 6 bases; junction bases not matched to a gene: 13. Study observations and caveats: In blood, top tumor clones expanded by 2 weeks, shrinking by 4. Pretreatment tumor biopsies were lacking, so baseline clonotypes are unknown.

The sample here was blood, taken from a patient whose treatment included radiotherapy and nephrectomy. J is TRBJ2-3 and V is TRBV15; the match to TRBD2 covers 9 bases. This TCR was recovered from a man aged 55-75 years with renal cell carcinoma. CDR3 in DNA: TGTGCCACCAGCAGAGACCCTCTCAATAGCGGGAGTTGGGATACGCAGTATTTT. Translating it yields CATSRDPLNSGSWDTQYF. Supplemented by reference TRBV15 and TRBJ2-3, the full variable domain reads DAMVIQNPRYQVTQFGKPVTLSCSQTLNHNVMYWYQQKSSQAPKLLFHYYDKDFNNEADTPDNFQSRRPNTSFCFLDIRSPGLGDTAMYLCATSRDPLNSGSWDTQYFGPGTRLTVL.